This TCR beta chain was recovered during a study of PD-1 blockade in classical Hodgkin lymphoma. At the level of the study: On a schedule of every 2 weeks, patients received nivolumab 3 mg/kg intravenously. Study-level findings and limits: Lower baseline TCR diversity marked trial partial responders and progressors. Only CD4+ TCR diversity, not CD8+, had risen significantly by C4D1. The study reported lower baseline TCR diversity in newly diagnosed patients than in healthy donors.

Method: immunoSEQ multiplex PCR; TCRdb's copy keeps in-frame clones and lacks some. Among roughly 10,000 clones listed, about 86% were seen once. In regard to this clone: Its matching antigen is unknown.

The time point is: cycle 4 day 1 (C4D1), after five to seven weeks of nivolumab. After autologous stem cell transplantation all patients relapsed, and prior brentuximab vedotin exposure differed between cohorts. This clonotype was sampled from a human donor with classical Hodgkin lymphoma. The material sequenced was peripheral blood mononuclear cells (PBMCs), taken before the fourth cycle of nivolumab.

CDR3 bases: TGTGCCAGTAGTAGCGACAGGAGCAATGAGCAGTTCTTC. It specifies CASSSDRSNEQFF. The chain joins TRBV19 to TRBJ2-1, with D possibly TRBD1 on 6 matching bases. V lost 4 bases, J lost 6 bases, and 10 bases lay in between. The germline gives CDR1 LNHDA, CDR2 SQIVND (reference sequence). This CDR3 spans 13 amino acids.